The next 11 T cell receptor beta chains were all read from a single sample in a study of shared clonotypes between healthy human individuals. Cells designated naive CD8 were CD45RO-negative and were positively selected for CCR7, with terminally differentiated effector memory CD45RA+ cells excluded. Data came from immunoSEQ multiplex PCR; TCRdb stores just in-frame clones and leaves some out. Of about 2 million clones in the sample, about 95% were seen once. Specimen: naive CD8+ T cells sorted from blood. Receptor source: a man aged 18 to 30 in good health.

The CDR3, as DNA: TGCGCCAGCAGCCCGCAGGGTACCTATGGCTACACCTTC. It specifies CASSPQGTYGYTF. The V and J genes are TRBV5-1 and TRBJ1-2, with D perhaps matching TRBD1 (5 bases). CDR1 SGHRS and CDR2 YFSETQ come from the germline V gene. The CDR3 has 13 residues. Trimming removed 4 bases from V and 4 bases from J, with 11 bases in between.

V gene TRBV7-9 combines with J gene TRBJ1-1; weak D call: TRBD1 (5 bases). In germline, CDR1 is SEHNR, CDR2 FQNEAQ (reference sequence). The CDR3 consists of 15 residues. Trimming took 1 base from V and 0 from J, leaving 9 bases between them. The CDR3 spells CASSLVGHLNTEAFF. CDR3 in DNA: TGTGCCAGCAGCTTAGTTGGACACTTGAACACTGAAGCTTTCTTT.

This chain uses TRBV19 with TRBJ2-7, with no clear D. The CDR3 contains 14 residues. Per the germline V gene, CDR1 is LNHDA and CDR2 is SQIVND (reference sequence). V lost 5 bases to trimming and J lost 1 base, with 12 bases between them. CDR3 region: CASSLRANSYEQYF. CDR3 coding DNA: TGTGCCAGTAGTCTCCGGGCGAATTCCTACGAGCAGTACTTC.

The rearrangement uses TRBV13 and TRBJ2-3; either TRBD1 or TRBD2 may supply D (5 bases each). Per germline, CDR1 PRHDT and CDR2 FYEKMQ (reference sequence). The CDR3 runs to 17 residues. Deletions cut 5 bases from V and 4 bases from J, with 22 bases between. The CDR3 region is CASSGLERGRSADTQYF. The CDR3 DNA sequence: TGTGCCAGCAGCGGTCTTGAGAGGGGCAGGAGCGCAGATACGCAGTATTTT.

The chain recombines TRBV7-9 with TRBJ2-1; no reliable D call. Germline values: CDR1 SEHNR, CDR2 FQNEAQ (reference sequence). The CDR3 consists of 11 residues. Trimming left V 3 bases short and J 13 bases short, with 10 bases between. The CDR3 region is CASSLDERQFF. The CDR3 nucleotides are TGTGCCAGCAGCTTGGATGAGAGACAGTTCTTC.

There are a few counts of this clone. V and J are TRBV7-2 and TRBJ2-7; D may match TRBD1 or TRBD2 (5 bases each). The germline V gene encodes CDR1 SGHTA and CDR2 FQGNSA. CDR3 length: 18 amino acids. Between the trimmed V and J ends, which lost 0 bases and 3 bases, there was a span of 21 bases. The CDR3 sequence: CASSLALNRDRKFYEQYF. The CDR3 DNA reads TGTGCCAGCAGCTTAGCGTTGAACCGGGACCGAAAATTCTACGAGCAGTACTTC. Full variable domain (remainder filled in from reference TRBV7-2 and TRBJ2-7): GAGVSQSPSNKVTEKGKDVELRCDPISGHTALYWYRQSLGQGLEFLIYFQGNSAPDKSGLPSDRFSAERTGGSVSTLTIQRTQQEDSAVYLCASSLALNRDRKFYEQYFGPGTRLTVT.

The rearrangement uses TRBV9 and TRBJ1-3, with D unresolved. CDR3 length: 15 residues. Trimming stripped 3 bases from V and 0 bases from J, with 10 bases between. The germline gives CDR1 SGDLS, CDR2 YYNGEE. As DNA, the CDR3 is TGTGCCAGCAGCGAGGGTCTCCACTCTGGAAACACCATATATTTT. Its protein product is CASSEGLHSGNTIYF.

The chain links TRBV10-1 to TRBJ2-5; D is undetermined. Trimming shortened V by 1 base and J by 1 base, and 10 bases separated the two germline ends. This CDR3 spans 15 amino acids. CDR1 and CDR2 (germline): WNHNN, SYGVQD (reference sequence). DNA of the CDR3: TGCGCCAGCAGTGAGTTGTGGCAGATCCAAGAGACCCAGTACTTC. Its protein is CASSELWQIQETQYF.

A single count supports this clone. The chain recombines TRBV4-1 with TRBJ2-3; 10 bases are shared with TRBD2. The germline gives CDR1 MGHRA, CDR2 YSYEKL. The CDR3 loop spans 16 amino acids. With 3 bases clipped from V and 1 base from J, the junction kept 4 bases outside the gene matches. In DNA, the CDR3 is TGCGCCAGCAGCCAGATAGCGGGGGGCCGCACAGATACGCAGTATTTT. Protein sequence: CASSQIAGGRTDTQYF.

The table lists this clone with a count of one. V usage is TRBV15 and J usage is TRBJ2-7, with 8 bases that match TRBD1. CDR1 and CDR2 (germline): LNHNV, YYDKDF (reference sequence). Trimming removed 0 bases from V and 4 bases from J; junction bases left unmatched: 5. The CDR3 runs 15 residues. The CDR3 region is CATSRDQGAGYEQYF. CDR3 nucleotides: TGTGCCACCAGCAGAGATCAGGGGGCCGGGTACGAGCAGTACTTC. Drawing the rest from reference TRBV15 and TRBJ2-7, the complete variable domain is DAMVIQNPRYQVTQFGKPVTLSCSQTLNHNVMYWYQQKSSQAPKLLFHYYDKDFNNEADTPDNFQSRRPNTSFCFLDIRSPGLGDTAMYLCATSRDQGAGYEQYFGPGTRLTVT.

The chain employs TRBV7-8 and TRBJ2-7, with TRBD1 matching over 7 bases. V lost 0 bases and J lost 1; bases outside the gene matches: 3. The CDR3 is made up of 15 amino acids. CDR1 is SGHVS, CDR2 FQNEAQ, per germline. CDR3 sequence: CASSLATGLSYEQYF. CDR3 bases: TGTGCCAGCAGCTTAGCGACAGGGTTATCCTACGAGCAGTACTTC.